This T cell receptor beta chain is drawn from a study of blood T cell repertoires in COVID-19. In the original analysis: Reference gene primer amplification gave estimated nucleated cell counts. Measured with immunoSEQ multiplex PCR; TCRdb has only the in-frame clones, and not every one. D and trimming come from the DNA, and the V and J calls and clone size come from that table. The sample lists about 71,000 clones; more than 75% were seen once. Trimming shortened V by 8 bases and J by 1 base, and 11 bases separated the two germline ends. This CDR3 region has 13 residues. The germline CDR1 and CDR2 sequences are WSHSY and SAAADI.

Sequences were obtained from peripheral blood. This TCR was recovered from a woman aged 80 or over with acute or convalescent COVID-19. The gene calls are TRBV10-2 and TRBJ1-1; D perhaps matches TRBD1 (5 bases). The CDR3 DNA sequence: TGCGCCAGCCATTCGACAGCGAACACTGAAGCTTTCTTT. It yields the protein CASHSTANTEAFF.